The clone carrying this TCR beta chain was detected a few times. Its antigen is as yet unknown. Individually, cDNA molecules had unique molecular identifiers attached to them. TCRdb analysed the 5' RACE reads with MiXCR anew, one entry per CDR3 protein. The profile shows 35,000 to 50,000 distinct CDR3 sequences, 20% to 25% of them singletons. The CDR3 loop spans 15 amino acids. CDR1 is SGHAT and CDR2 is FQNNGV in the germline V gene. The J segment lost 6 bases and the V segment lost 8 bases, leaving 12 bases of the junction unmatched. The sample is drawn from a study of early T cells in non-severe SARS-CoV-2 infection. Study at large: Unsorted whole blood bulk RNA was sequenced, with unpaired chains. Findings and limits, study-wide: VDJdb matching, biased toward anti-spike CD8 responses, missed private and CD4 specificities.

This chain links TRBV11-2 with TRBJ2-3; 9 bases map to TRBD1. This sample comprised whole blood, obtained at baseline. The source of this sequence is an adult who was a healthcare worker with PCR-confirmed SARS-CoV-2 infection or an uninfected control (not recorded which). The CDR3: CASGLQGAVKDTQYF. The CDR3 DNA sequence: TGTGCCAGCGGCCTACAGGGGGCCGTGAAGGATACGCAGTATTTT.